What follows describes a single TCR beta chain. What it binds is not known. The data were obtained in a study of T cell clonotyping in hematopoietic cell transplantation. Across the study: Recipient samples before transplant were obtained post-cytoreduction. Notes on the study in general: Graft donor and pretransplant recipient Inverse Simpson Index values predicted broader posttransplant TCR diversity.

Generated by immunoSEQ multiplex PCR, the TCRdb table keeps only in-frame clones and is missing some. The top ten hold about 5.6% of the sample, which has tens of thousands of clones, 65% to 90% seen once. This sample's time point: recipient sample about 28 days before transplant, after cytoreduction. Samples: about 28 days before transplant, then days 30, 100 and 180 after. Sequencing used peripheral blood mononuclear cells, obtained before stem cell transplant. This TCR derives from a man aged 55 to 70 with biphenotypic leukemia. Some clones in this sample may be carry-over from other donors' samples.

The DNA for the CDR3 is TGTGCCAGCACGTCCAGCCGGAACACTGAAGCTTTCTTT. This codes for CASTSSRNTEAFF. The chain recombines TRBV6-5 with TRBJ1-1; D call uncertain. The CDR3 extends over 13 amino acids. The V end lost 7 bases, the J end lost 1 base, and 10 bases lay between the germline ends. From germline, CDR1 is MNHEY and CDR2 SVGAGI.